The 2 T cell receptor beta chains below were found in one sample sequenced in a study of blood T cell repertoires in COVID-19. Here immunoSEQ multiplex PCR was the method, and the copy in TCRdb shows in-frame clones only, minus some. The data contain 100,000 to 150,000 clones, 60% to 80% of them singletons. The source material was peripheral blood. These receptors were obtained from a woman in her 70s with acute or convalescent COVID-19.

This chain uses TRBV27 with TRBJ1-1, with D possibly matching TRBD1 (6 bases). CDR3 length: 17 residues. The germline gives CDR1 MNHEY, CDR2 SMNVEV (reference sequence). The ends were cut back, 1 base at V and 3 bases at J, with 18 bases in the middle. DNA of the CDR3: TGTGCCAGCAGTTTATTTCCCAGGGGAGTTGGAGACACTGAAGCTTTCTTT. It encodes CASSLFPRGVGDTEAFF.

This clone was found once. The chain couples TRBV3-1 (or the pseudogene TRBV3-2) to TRBJ1-4; D ambiguous. In germline, CDR1 is LGHDT, CDR2 YNNKEL (reference sequence). Trimming left V 0 bases short and J 5 bases short, with 10 bases between. CDR3 length equals 15 residues. Written as DNA, the CDR3 is TGTGCCAGCAGCCAAGATTTGCGGGGAAATGAAAAACTGTTTTTT. This translates into CASSQDLRGNEKLFF.